The 15 T cell receptor beta chains below all came from one sample that was sequenced in a study of low-dose radiotherapy and immunotherapy resistance in tumors. First-strand cDNA used TRAV- and TRBV-specific primers, covering alpha and beta chains. Amplification of TCRs used a constant-region primer and V-primer adapter for 20 PCR cycles. TCRdb redid the calling of the reads with MiXCR, one entry per CDR3 protein. Of about 97,000 distinct CDR3 sequences detected, around 20% appear once; the ten largest clones hold roughly 3.9%. Time point described: after trial treatment. The treatment denotes: LDRT plus nivolumab, ipilimumab, low-dose cyclophosphamide and aspirin (RACIN trial). The sequencing used PBMCs, collected after low-dose radiotherapy plus immunotherapy. These receptors all stem from a male donor with prostate cancer.

J is TRBJ2-1 and V is TRBV3-1, with D maybe TRBD1 (5 bases). Trimming shortened V by 0 bases and J by 4 bases, and 10 bases separated the two germline ends. The CDR3 sequence is 15 residues long. The germline V gene encodes CDR1 LGHDT and CDR2 YNNKEL (reference sequence). The CDR3 loop is CASSQDLDSYNEQFF. For the CDR3, the DNA is TGTGCCAGCAGCCAAGACCTAGACAGTTACAATGAGCAGTTCTTC.

This clonotype was picked up many times. The genes are TRBV3-1 and TRBJ1-4; tentatively, D is TRBD1 (5 bases). CDR1 LGHDT and CDR2 YNNKEL come from the germline V gene (reference sequence). V was shortened by 4 bases and J by 6 bases, with 9 bases between the two germline ends. The CDR3 sequence is 13 residues long. CDR3 loop: CASSPRGDEKLFF. In DNA form, the CDR3 reads TGTGCCAGCAGCCCCCGGGGGGATGAAAAACTGTTTTTT.

J is TRBJ2-7 and V is TRBV5-1; 8 positions agree with TRBD1. V shed 5 bases, J shed 1 base, and the junction held 11 bases outside the gene matches. The CDR3 is made up of 16 amino acids. In germline, CDR1 is SGHRS, CDR2 YFSETQ. The CDR3 region is CASRPGQGGPSYEQYF. The CDR3 DNA follows: TGCGCCAGCAGACCCGGACAGGGCGGCCCATCCTACGAGCAGTACTTC. Drawing the rest from reference TRBV5-1 and TRBJ2-7, the complete variable domain is KAGVTQTPRYLIKTRGQQVTLSCSPISGHRSVSWYQQTPGQGLQFLFEYFSETQRNKGNFPGRFSGRQFSNSRSEMNVSTLELGDSALYLCASRPGQGGPSYEQYFGPGTRLTVT.

The sample holds many counts of this clonotype. Written as DNA, the CDR3 is TGCGCCAGCAGCGGGGGGACAGGGGCTTACGAGCAGTACTTC. Translating gives CASSGGTGAYEQYF. The gene calls are TRBV5-1 and TRBJ2-7, with 10 bases lining up with TRBD1. Looked up from germline, CDR1 is SGHRS and CDR2 is YFSETQ. V dropped 4 bases and J dropped 4; count of bases not matched to a gene: 5. CDR3 size: 14 residues.

This clonotype was observed many times. The chain carries TRBV5-1 and TRBJ2-3; D call uncertain. The CDR3 has 13 amino acids. Deletions cut 4 bases from V and 6 bases from J, with 12 bases between. CDR1 is SGHRS and CDR2 is YFSETQ in the germline V gene. DNA for the CDR3: TGCGCCAGCAGCGATGGATCTGCGGATACGCAGTATTTT. Translation: CASSDGSADTQYF.

This clonotype was detected many times. The chain links TRBV7-2 to TRBJ2-7, with 9 bases aligning to TRBD1. The CDR3 spans 13 residues. Trimming cost V 5 bases and J 4 bases; bases outside gene matches: 3. From germline, CDR1 is SGHTA and CDR2 FQGNSA. The CDR3: CASSPGTGYEQYF. DNA of the CDR3: TGTGCCAGCAGCCCCGGGACAGGGTACGAGCAGTACTTC.

This clonotype was detected ten times or more. The chain recombines TRBV29-1 with TRBJ1-3; D call uncertain. CDR3 size: 11 residues. Trimming shortened V by 2 bases and J by 3 bases, and 2 bases separated the two germline ends. CDR1 and CDR2 from the germline V gene are SQVTM and ANQGSEA. CDR3 protein: CSVEYGNTIYF. The CDR3 coding sequence is TGCAGCGTTGAATATGGAAACACCATATATTTT.

Ten or more counts support this clonotype. The chain combines TRBV5-1 with TRBJ2-5, with D tentatively TRBD1 (6 bases). The length of the CDR3 is 14 residues. CDR1 and CDR2 from the germline V gene are SGHRS and YFSETQ. V was shortened by 4 bases and J by 3 bases, with 13 bases between the two germline ends. The chain's CDR3 is CASSTTAGEETQYF. CDR3 DNA sequence: TGCGCCAGCAGCACAACAGCAGGGGAAGAGACCCAGTACTTC. Variable domain in full (rest from reference TRBV5-1 and TRBJ2-5): KAGVTQTPRYLIKTRGQQVTLSCSPISGHRSVSWYQQTPGQGLQFLFEYFSETQRNKGNFPGRFSGRQFSNSRSEMNVSTLELGDSALYLCASSTTAGEETQYFGPGTRLLVL.

This clonotype was recorded at least ten times. J is TRBJ2-2 and V is TRBV5-1, with D perhaps assigned TRBD1 or TRBD2 (6 bases each). Germline V gives CDR1 SGHRS, CDR2 YFSETQ. The CDR3 length is 16 residues. Trimming pared 3 bases from V and 1 base from J, leaving 13 bases between. CDR3 DNA: TGCGCCAGCAGCTCCTCGGGGGCCGGGAACACCGGGGAGCTGTTTTTT. Translated: CASSSSGAGNTGELFF.

Details on this clonotype: At one of its ends the junction is not consistent with the germline gene, which may arise from a read error. The genes are TRBV5-6 and TRBJ2-2; D uncertain. This CDR3 has 12 amino acids. Germline CDR1 is SGHDT and CDR2 is YYEEEE. DNA of the CDR3: TGTACCAGCAGCTTTGGAGCCGGGGAGCTGTTTTTT. This encodes CTSSFGAGELFF.

This clonotype was recorded many times. The gene calls are TRBV4-1 and TRBJ1-5; D call uncertain. The CDR3 is 16 amino acids. Trimming stripped 0 bases from V and 6 bases from J, with 15 bases between. Looked up from germline, CDR1 is MGHRA and CDR2 is YSYEKL. The CDR3 spells CASSQDPGRALQPQHF. DNA of the CDR3: TGCGCCAGCAGCCAAGATCCCGGGAGGGCCCTTCAGCCCCAGCATTTT.

Remarks on this clonotype: A far larger clone is off by one base, so a read error is likely. The gene calls are TRBV11-1 and TRBJ2-7; 7 bases agree with TRBD1. Trimming removed 2 bases from V and 7 bases from J; junction bases left unmatched: 8. This CDR3 has 14 residues. Germline values: CDR1 SGHAT, CDR2 FQDESV (reference sequence). The CDR3 reads CASSLQTGYNEQYF. DNA of the CDR3: TGTGCCAGCAGCTTACAGACAGGGTACAATGAGCAGTACTTC.

In this sample, this clonotype turned up many times. CDR3 nucleotides: TGTGCCAGCAGCCCGGCGGGAGCGGGGACTAGCACAGATACGCAGTATTTT. Its translation: CASSPAGAGTSTDTQYF. The V and J genes are TRBV9 and TRBJ2-3; 7 nucleotides line up with TRBD2. Per germline, CDR1 SGDLS and CDR2 YYNGEE. With 4 bases clipped from V and 0 bases from J, the junction kept 11 bases outside the gene matches. The CDR3 has 17 amino acids.

This clonotype occurred many times. The chain is built from TRBV7-2 and TRBJ1-1, with 8 bases identical to TRBD1. V gave up 4 bases and J gave up 5 bases; unmatched junction bases: 9. The CDR3 extends over 15 amino acids. Germline CDR1 is SGHTA and CDR2 is FQGNSA. CDR3 amino acids: CASSWGAGGGTEAFF. CDR3 nucleotides: TGTGCCAGCAGCTGGGGGGCAGGGGGCGGGACTGAAGCTTTCTTT.

A remark on this clonotype: A read error is likely here: a far larger clone is one base away. The rearrangement joins TRBV6-1 to TRBJ2-1, with D hard to call. Germline V gene data show CDR1 as MNHNS and CDR2 as SASEGT. This CDR3 is 13 amino acids long. The CDR3 protein is CAIGRASGNEHFF. For the CDR3, the DNA is TGTGCCATCGGTAGGGCCTCGGGCAATGAGCACTTCTTC.